This TCR beta chain comes out of a study of T cell responses to AZD1222 COVID-19 vaccine. Libraries were prepared by immunoSEQ multiplex PCR; TCRdb keeps only in-frame clonotypes and omits some of them. The sample lists roughly 100,000 clones; 70% to 90% were seen once. The specimen comprised peripheral blood, sampled on day 0 of AZD1222 vaccination. The TCR comes from an adult in good health.

The CDR3 protein is CATSRDPRAGGEAFF. CDR3 in DNA: TGTGCCACCAGCAGAGATCCGCGCGCTGGAGGTGAAGCTTTCTTT. This chain joins TRBV15 and TRBJ1-1, with no clear D. The V end was cut by 0 bases, the J end by 7 bases, with 15 bases between. The CDR3 has 15 amino acids. The germline V gene encodes CDR1 LNHNV and CDR2 YYDKDF (reference sequence).